The 13 T cell receptor beta chains given below trace back to one sample, sequenced in a study of PD-1 blockade in classical Hodgkin lymphoma. TCRdb's table, derived via immunoSEQ multiplex PCR, lists solely in-frame clones and lacks some. The data show about 58,000 clones, approximately 90% seen once. Brentuximab vedotin exposure varied among the patients, all of whom had relapsed after autologous stem cell transplantation. The material was peripheral blood mononuclear cells (PBMCs), obtained before the second cycle of nivolumab. The receptors derive from a human donor with classical Hodgkin lymphoma.

The V and J genes are TRBV11-2 and TRBJ1-5; D remains unclear. The CDR3 consists of 16 residues. CDR1 is SGHAT and CDR2 is FQNNGV in the germline V gene. V lost 1 base and J lost 8, with 18 bases in between. CDR3 residues: CASSLGSGNREEPQHF. CDR3 DNA sequence: TGTGCCAGCAGCTTAGGCTCGGGTAATAGGGAGGAGCCCCAGCATTTT.

The chain combines TRBV19 with TRBJ2-7; a possible D gene is TRBD1 (6 bases). The CDR3 sequence is 15 residues long. Trimming removed 4 bases from V and 5 bases from J, with 18 bases in between. Germline V gene sequence: CDR1 LNHDA, CDR2 SQIVND (reference sequence). Here the CDR3 DNA reads TGTGCCAGTAGTACTCTGCAGGGGAAGAAGGACGAGCAGTACTTC. Residues: CASSTLQGKKDEQYF.

This chain uses TRBV7-6 with TRBJ2-5; TRBD2 aligns across 7 bases. CDR1 is SGHVS and CDR2 is FNYEAQ in the germline V gene. The CDR3 has 14 residues. V was pared by 3 bases and J by 5 bases, with 6 bases of the junction left unmatched. The CDR3 spells CASSFMGGKETQYF. The CDR3 DNA sequence: TGTGCCAGCAGCTTTATGGGGGGGAAGGAGACCCAGTACTTC.

The table lists this clone with a few counts. The DNA of the CDR3 is TGTGCCAGCAGTTACGCCCTAGCGGGGGGGCCAAACGAGCAGTTCTTC. It yields the protein CASSYALAGGPNEQFF. The rearrangement joins TRBV6-5 to TRBJ2-1; 12 nucleotides line up with TRBD2. The V segment lost 2 bases and the J segment 10 bases; nucleotides outside the gene matches: 9. The CDR3 runs 16 residues. Germline CDR1 reads MNHEY; CDR2 reads SVGAGI.

The gene calls are TRBV30 and TRBJ2-3, with unresolved D. V lost 6 bases to trimming and J lost 0 bases, with 10 bases between them. Germline assignment: CDR1 GTSNPN and CDR2 SVGIG (reference sequence). The CDR3 has 13 residues. CDR3 sequence: CACTMSSTDTQYF. DNA for the CDR3: TGTGCCTGTACAATGTCCAGCACAGATACGCAGTATTTT. Complete variable domain (other parts from reference TRBV30 and TRBJ2-3): SQTIHQWPATLVQPVGSPLSLECTVEGTSNPNLYWYRQAAGRGLQLLFYSVGIGQISSEVPQNLSASRPQDRQFILSSKKLLLSDSGFYLCACTMSSTDTQYFGPGTRLTVL.

In this sample, this clone turned up once. This chain uses TRBV9 with TRBJ2-3; TRBD2 is a possible D gene (6 bases). The germline gives CDR1 SGDLS, CDR2 YYNGEE. V shed 0 bases and J shed 6 bases, with 14 bases lying between them. The CDR3 has 15 amino acids. The CDR3 region is CASSVAGLAQDTQYF. The CDR3, as DNA: TGTGCCAGCAGCGTAGCGGGGCTAGCGCAGGATACGCAGTATTTT. Full variable domain (remainder filled in from reference TRBV9 and TRBJ2-3): DSGVTQTPKHLITATGQRVTLRCSPRSGDLSVYWYQQSLDQGLQFLIQYYNGEERAKGNILERFSAQQFPDLHSELNLSSLELGDSALYFCASSVAGLAQDTQYFGPGTRLTVL.

This clone has only a few counts. V and J are TRBV6-5 and TRBJ1-6; D not resolved. This CDR3 comprises 14 residues. Between the trimmed V and J ends, which lost 8 bases and 0 bases, there was a span of 8 bases. CDR1 MNHEY and CDR2 SVGAGI come from the germline V gene. CDR3 sequence reads: CASHGSSYNSPLHF. As DNA, the CDR3 is TGTGCCAGCCATGGGAGCTCCTATAATTCACCCCTCCACTTT.

This clone was observed once. The rearrangement uses TRBV6-5 and TRBJ2-7; D may be TRBD1 (6 bases). Germline CDR1 MNHEY, CDR2 SVGAGI. Trimming cost V 5 bases and J 4 bases, with 9 bases left between them. The CDR3 is made up of 12 amino acids. As DNA, the CDR3 is TGTGCCAGCAGTGTCGACAGGTACGAGCAGTACTTC. Translated, it gives CASSVDRYEQYF.

The chain recombines TRBV29-1 with TRBJ1-2, with D unclear. Germline CDR1 SQVTM, CDR2 ANQGSEA. This CDR3 has 11 residues. The V end was cut by 8 bases, the J end by 4 bases, with 11 bases between. CDR3 sequence reads: CSTPSSYGYTF. Written as DNA, the CDR3 is TGCAGCACTCCGTCCAGCTATGGCTACACCTTC.

V gene TRBV30 combines with J gene TRBJ1-3; D gene ambiguous. V gave up 0 bases and J gave up 0 bases, with 9 bases separating them. The germline V gene encodes CDR1 GTSNPN and CDR2 SVGIG (reference sequence). CDR3 size: 15 residues. CDR3 protein: CAWSVSGRSGNTIYF. CDR3 DNA sequence: TGTGCCTGGAGTGTTTCGGGTCGCTCTGGAAACACCATATATTTT.

This clone appeared a single time. The genes are TRBV2 and TRBJ1-4; 9 bases match TRBD1. Trimming took 6 bases from V and 6 from J; bases not matched to a gene: 17. The germline V gene has CDR1 SNHLY and CDR2 FYNNEI. The CDR3 is 18 residues long. The CDR3: CASRVEASLGTGYEKLFF. The CDR3 nucleotides read TGTGCCAGCAGGGTGGAAGCGAGTTTGGGGACAGGGTATGAAAAACTGTTTTTT.

CDR3 in amino acids: CASSSGQGANTGELFF. In nucleotides, the CDR3 is TGTGCCAGCAGCTCGGGACAGGGGGCGAACACCGGGGAGCTGTTTTTT. The V call is TRBV7-6, the J call TRBJ2-2; the match to TRBD1 covers 11 bases. The V gene end was trimmed by 4 bases and the J gene end by 0 bases; junction bases not matched to a gene: 1. Germline V gene sequence: CDR1 SGHVS, CDR2 FNYEAQ. The CDR3 sequence is 16 residues long.

The chain uses TRBV7-8 and TRBJ2-7, with TRBD1 matching over 7 bases. Germline values: CDR1 SGHVS, CDR2 FQNEAQ. The CDR3 extends over 14 amino acids. The V and J ends lost 1 base and 4 bases, in that order; junction bases with no gene match: 4. CDR3 amino acids: CASSLGQTGYEQYF. CDR3 bases: TGTGCCAGCAGCTTAGGCCAGACAGGGTACGAGCAGTACTTC.